The clone carrying this T cell receptor (beta chain) is a singleton in its sample. The sample belongs to a study of shared clonotypes between healthy human individuals. Sequencing used immunoSEQ multiplex PCR; TCRdb keeps in-frame clones, though not all of them. Here the sample spans about 460,000 clones, approximately 80% being singletons. Donors had no recently reported acute infections or vaccinations and were HIV-negative. The source material was PBMCs. The receptor comes from a woman in her thirties or forties in good health. Some clones in this sample may be carry-over from other donors' samples.

CDR3 coding DNA: TGCGCCAGCAGCGGTGGGACAGAACAAGAGACCCAGTACTTC. Translated: CASSGGTEQETQYF. V is TRBV5-1 and J is TRBJ2-5; 7 bases are a match to TRBD1. This CDR3 region has 14 residues. Germline V lookup: CDR1 SGHRS, CDR2 YFSETQ. The ends lost 4 bases at V and 2 bases at J; junction bases unmatched: 5.